What follows describes a single TCR beta chain. Its specificity is unknown. Germline V gene lookup returns CDR1 GTSNPN and CDR2 SVGIG (reference sequence). Trimming cost V 8 bases and J 4 bases, with 26 bases left between them. This CDR3 spans 17 amino acids. This entry comes from a study of Ad26.COV2.S vaccination and SARS-CoV-2 variants. Treatment meaning: around 19 received Ad26.COV2.S at low or high dose, single or two shots; roughly 5 received placebo; per-sample allocation not given. On day 63 after the first injection, vaccine and placebo recipients gave samples. Clones were read by immunoSEQ multiplex PCR, and TCRdb kept only the in-frame ones, dropping some. The sample consists of about 410,000 clones, roughly 90% of them appearing once. Study-wide findings and caveats: TCR breadth and depth analyses may have underestimated total T cell responses. The study found higher spike-specific TCR breadth in vaccine than placebo recipients.

Sequenced material: peripheral blood, taken in a trial of Ad26.COV2.S vaccine versus placebo. The origin of this receptor is a person aged 18 to 59 who received the Ad26.COV2.S COVID-19 vaccine or a placebo. The chain combines TRBV30 with TRBJ2-2; D gene ambiguous. CDR3 sequence: CAGRNQGFFEVTGELFF. The CDR3, as DNA: TGTGCCGGCAGGAACCAAGGGTTCTTCGAGGTCACCGGGGAGCTGTTTTTT. The whole variable domain, filled in from reference TRBV30 and TRBJ2-2, reads SQTIHQWPATLVQPVGSPLSLECTVEGTSNPNLYWYRQAAGRGLQLLFYSVGIGQISSEVPQNLSASRPQDRQFILSSKKLLLSDSGFYLCAGRNQGFFEVTGELFFGEGSRLTVL.